Listed below are T cell receptor beta chains from one sample, sequenced in a study of blood T cell repertoires in COVID-19. Measured with immunoSEQ multiplex PCR; TCRdb has only the in-frame clones, and not every one. The sample contains 250,000 or so clones, about 89% of which appear only once. The material sequenced was PBMCs or T cells enriched from blood (not recorded which). Receptor source: a woman aged 18-30 years who had recovered from COVID-19. The conserved cysteine and the conserved F or W are not part of the CDR3 here. Fields, in order: J gene, V gene, D gene, clone size, CDR3 protein. The D gene is left open where the match is weak. Clone sizes are given selectively: once, few, many, or a class where the clone is expanded.

j_call: TRBJ1-6
v_call: TRBV28
d_call: .
clone_size: .
cdr3_aa: ASSSPINVVLYSYNSPLH

j_call: TRBJ2-7
v_call: TRBV11-1
d_call: .
clone_size: .
cdr3_aa: ASSYRLGDYEQY

j_call: TRBJ2-5
v_call: TRBV2
d_call: .
clone_size: .
cdr3_aa: ASSEALRGETQY

j_call: TRBJ2-7
v_call: TRBV5-6
d_call: TRBD2
clone_size: .
cdr3_aa: ASSLLRGEFTEEQD

j_call: TRBJ2-1
v_call: TRBV11-3
d_call: .
clone_size: .
cdr3_aa: ASSSVGNEQF

j_call: TRBJ1-5
v_call: TRBV19
d_call: .
clone_size: .
cdr3_aa: ASSRDWNQPQH

j_call: TRBJ1-1
v_call: TRBV5-4
d_call: TRBD1
clone_size: once
cdr3_aa: ASSPGQGAAGTEAF

j_call: TRBJ1-2
v_call: TRBV7-9
d_call: .
clone_size: .
cdr3_aa: ASSMTSGGGGYT

j_call: TRBJ1-6
v_call: TRBV5-4
d_call: TRBD1
clone_size: .
cdr3_aa: ASSLGGQRSDSPLH

j_call: TRBJ2-1
v_call: TRBV6-1
d_call: .
clone_size: .
cdr3_aa: ASSEYGDRQF

j_call: TRBJ2-1
v_call: TRBV5-1
d_call: .
clone_size: .
cdr3_aa: ASSFTLAWAYNEQF

j_call: TRBJ2-1
v_call: TRBV18
d_call: TRBD1
clone_size: .
cdr3_aa: ASSPGQGGYNEQF

j_call: TRBJ1-5
v_call: TRBV12-2
d_call: .
clone_size: .
cdr3_aa: ASRLAGREVVDQPQH

j_call: TRBJ2-3
v_call: TRBV9
d_call: .
clone_size: .
cdr3_aa: ASSVDAGVGKTDTQY

j_call: TRBJ1-1
v_call: TRBV4-3
d_call: .
clone_size: .
cdr3_aa: ASSQEGGVGNTEAF

j_call: TRBJ2-5
v_call: TRBV25-1
d_call: TRBD2
clone_size: .
cdr3_aa: ASSVRTSGRTPQETQY

j_call: TRBJ1-6
v_call: TRBV7-3
d_call: .
clone_size: .
cdr3_aa: ASSLNPARGSPLH